This T cell receptor (beta chain) was captured in a study of PD-1 blockade in classical Hodgkin lymphoma. Every patient had relapsed following autologous stem cell transplantation, and cohorts differed in brentuximab vedotin exposure. The V and J ends lost 3 bases and 3 bases, in that order; junction bases with no gene match: 2. Germline assignment: CDR1 LNHDA and CDR2 SQIVND (reference sequence). The CDR3 covers 14 residues. Study-wide findings and caveats: According to reports, newly diagnosed patients had lower baseline TCR diversity than healthy donors, and relapsed/refractory patients had lower baseline TCR diversity still. Newly diagnosed patients had diversity similar to the baseline diversity of complete responders.

Of note for this clone: Its antigen is undetermined.

TCRdb's copy holds only in-frame clones and misses some; the assay was immunoSEQ multiplex PCR. The sample lists just under 30,000 clones, about 70% occurring once. This clonotype was sampled from a human donor with classical Hodgkin lymphoma. The V call is TRBV19, the J call TRBJ2-7; TRBD1 agrees at 10 bases. The source was peripheral blood mononuclear cells (PBMCs), collected before the second cycle of nivolumab. The CDR3: CASSMRTGGYEQYF. CDR3 DNA: TGTGCCAGTAGTATGCGGACAGGGGGCTACGAGCAGTACTTC.